This is a list of T cell receptor beta chains from one sample in a study of PD-L1 blockade in urothelial cancer. Data came from immunoSEQ multiplex PCR; TCRdb stores just in-frame clones and leaves some out. This sample has about 50,000 clones, with around 79% found just once. The material was PBMCs, obtained around atezolizumab (anti-PD-L1) treatment. These receptors were collected from an older man with urothelial cancer. Each CDR3 is given with its conserved first and last residue. A D gene is named only where the DNA matches it firmly. Where a row states a size, it is once, few, many or the class of an expanded clone; other rows omit it.

16	TRBV5-1	TRBJ2-3	TRBD2	-	TGCGCCAGCAGCGCGGGGACTAGAAGGGGTGCAGATACGCAGTATTTT	CASSAGTRRGADTQYF
16	TRBV5-6	TRBJ2-7	-	-	TGTGCCAGCAGCTTGGATGGCATCTTACGATCCTACGAGCAGTACTTC	CASSLDGILRSYEQYF
14	TRBV6-1	TRBJ1-5	TRBD1	-	TGTGCCAGCAAAGACAGGGGGCGAAATCAGCCCCAGCATTTT	CASKDRGRNQPQHF
13	TRBV7-2	TRBJ2-7	TRBD1	-	TGTGCCAGCAGCTTAGGGGGACAGCCAACTCGGTACTTC	CASSLGGQPTRYF
19	TRBV7-9	TRBJ2-7	TRBD2	-	TGTGCCAGCAGCCTAGTCCGAGGGGGGACTAGCGGACAACCCTACGAGCAGTACTTC	CASSLVRGGTSGQPYEQYF
13	TRBV19	TRBJ2-5	-	-	TGTGCCAGTAGTATAGGGAGAAGGGAGACCCAGTACTTC	CASSIGRRETQYF
13	TRBV7-9	TRBJ1-2	TRBD1	-	TGTGCCAGCAGCTTACAGGGGGGCTATGGCTACACCTTC	CASSLQGGYGYTF
15	TRBV19	TRBJ2-4	-	once	TGTGCCAGTAGTATAGGCGGATTAGCCAAAAACATTCAGTACTTC	CASSIGGLAKNIQYF
14	TRBV28	TRBJ1-2	-	-	TGTGCCAGCAGTTTAACGACAGCCATTTATGGCTACACCTTC	CASSLTTAIYGYTF
13	TRBV29-1	TRBJ2-1	-	once	TGCAGCGTTGAAGGCCCTACCTACAATGAGCAGTTCTTC	CSVEGPTYNEQFF
14	TRBV5-4	TRBJ1-2	-	once	TGTGCCAGCAGCTTGGAACAGGGAGTCAGTGGCTACACTTTC	CASSLEQGVSGYTF
15	TRBV7-2	TRBJ2-2	TRBD1	-	TGTGCCAGCAGCTTCCGGACAGGGAGGACCGGGGAGCTGTTTTTT	CASSFRTGRTGELFF
15	TRBV7-2	TRBJ2-3	TRBD1	once	TGTGCCAGCAGACGCGGACAGGGGTGGACAGATACGCAGTATTTT	CASRRGQGWTDTQYF
15	TRBV25-1	TRBJ1-1	TRBD1	-	TGTGCCAGCAGTGAATATACAGGGGGCTCGACTGAAGCTTTCTTT	CASSEYTGGSTEAFF
15	TRBV29-1	TRBJ2-2	TRBD1	many	TGCAGCGTTAAGTTACCGGGACAGAGAACCGGGGAGCTGTTTTTT	CSVKLPGQRTGELFF
16	TRBV19	TRBJ2-3	-	-	TGTGCCAGTAGTAGCCGGGGCAGGGGAGATGGAGATACGCAGTATTTT	CASSSRGRGDGDTQYF
15	TRBV9	TRBJ2-1	TRBD1	few	TGTGCCAGCAGCGTAGCAGGGGGCGGTCTCAATGAGCAGTTCTTC	CASSVAGGGLNEQFF
16	TRBV11-3	TRBJ2-3	TRBD2	-	TGTGCCAGCAGCCCTAGCGGGGGGGCGGGCACAGATACGCAGTATTTT	CASSPSGGAGTDTQYF
15	TRBV5-1	TRBJ1-1	TRBD1	-	TGCGCCAGCAGCTTGGCCGGGACAGATAACACTGAAGCTTTCTTT	CASSLAGTDNTEAFF
16	TRBV11-1	TRBJ2-3	TRBD2	-	TGTGCCAGCAGCTTAAGGCGGGAGGGGGGCACAGATACGCAGTATTTT	CASSLRREGGTDTQYF
18	TRBV27	TRBJ2-2	TRBD1	-	TGTGCCAGCAGACGGAAACCCGGGACAGGGGGAGTATCCGGGGAGCTGTTTTTT	CASRRKPGTGGVSGELFF
15	TRBV5-4	TRBJ1-2	TRBD1	-	TGTGCCAGCAGCTTCGCGGGACAGGGCGGTTATGGCTACACCTTC	CASSFAGQGGYGYTF
12	TRBV6-1	TRBJ2-7	TRBD2	-	TGTGCCAGCAGGGATAGCGGGTCCGAGCAGTACTTC	CASRDSGSEQYF
13	TRBV4-2	TRBJ1-1	TRBD1	large	TGTGCCAGCAGCCACGTCACAGGGGATGAAGCTTTCTTT	CASSHVTGDEAFF
14	TRBV4-3	TRBJ2-7	TRBD1	few	TGCGCCAGCAGCCCTCGGACAGGGGCCTACGAGCAGTACTTC	CASSPRTGAYEQYF
12	TRBV4-1	TRBJ1-1	TRBD1	many	TGCGCCAGCAGCCTAGACAGGGGTGAAGCTTTCTTT	CASSLDRGEAFF
18	TRBV9	TRBJ2-6	TRBD2	-	TGTGCCAGCAGCGGGGGACTAGCGGGGTTCTCTGGGGCCAACGTCCTGACTTTC	CASSGGLAGFSGANVLTF
14	TRBV2	TRBJ1-1	TRBD1	-	TGTGCCAGCAGTGCACAGGGGATGAACACTGAAGCTTTCTTT	CASSAQGMNTEAFF
12	TRBV18	TRBJ1-2	-	-	TGTGCCAGCTCACCGGGCAGGGATGGCTACACCTTC	CASSPGRDGYTF
14	TRBV4-1	TRBJ1-2	TRBD1	-	TGCGCCAGCAGCCAAGGGACAGGAAACTATGGCTACACCTTC	CASSQGTGNYGYTF
15	TRBV27	TRBJ1-1	-	-	TGTGCCAGCAGTTTATTTGGTCGGGGAAACACTGAAGCTTTCTTT	CASSLFGRGNTEAFF
18	TRBV7-8	TRBJ2-6	TRBD1	-	TGTGCCAGCAGCCTAATGACAGGGGGCTTCTCTGGGGCCAACGTCCTGACTTTC	CASSLMTGGFSGANVLTF
17	TRBV4-1	TRBJ1-2	TRBD1	-	TGCGCCAGCAGCCAAGATATTCGGGACAGGGGGAACTATGGCTACACCTTC	CASSQDIRDRGNYGYTF
13	TRBV6-6	TRBJ2-7	-	once	TGTGCCAGCAGTTCAGTCAGCTCCTACGAGCAGTACTTC	CASSSVSSYEQYF
15	TRBV5-6	TRBJ1-1	TRBD1	-	TGTGCCAGCAGCGGGGACAGGGGCGCGGACACTGAAGCTTTCTTT	CASSGDRGADTEAFF
14	TRBV11-3	TRBJ2-7	-	-	TGTGCCAGCAGCTTATCCGTGGGAGGAAGCGAGCAGTACTTC	CASSLSVGGSEQYF
15	TRBV6-5	TRBJ2-1	TRBD2	once	TGTGCCAGCAGTTACATGCTAGCGGGGGGGTATGAGCAGTTCTTC	CASSYMLAGGYEQFF
12	TRBV5-6	TRBJ2-3	-	-	TGTGCCAGCAGCTTTAATCAAGGCGGGCAGTATTTT	CASSFNQGGQYF
14	TRBV2	TRBJ1-2	-	-	TGTGCCAGCAGTGGGAGGACAGTTTCTAAGGGCTACACCTTC	CASSGRTVSKGYTF
12	TRBV14	TRBJ1-1	TRBD1	-	TGTGCCAGCAGCCCGACAGGGATTGGAGCTTTCTTT	CASSPTGIGAFF
16	TRBV6-6	TRBJ1-5	-	-	TGTGCCAGCACTAGCTTTTATGCAGAACAAAATCAGCCCCAGCATTTT	CASTSFYAEQNQPQHF
14	TRBV7-2	TRBJ2-1	TRBD2	-	TGTGCCAGCAGCTCTAGCGGGGAGTACAATGAGCAGTTCTTC	CASSSSGEYNEQFF
11	TRBV6-1	TRBJ1-1	TRBD1	-	TGTGCCAGCAGGGACAGGGCACAAGCTTTCTTT	CASRDRAQAFF